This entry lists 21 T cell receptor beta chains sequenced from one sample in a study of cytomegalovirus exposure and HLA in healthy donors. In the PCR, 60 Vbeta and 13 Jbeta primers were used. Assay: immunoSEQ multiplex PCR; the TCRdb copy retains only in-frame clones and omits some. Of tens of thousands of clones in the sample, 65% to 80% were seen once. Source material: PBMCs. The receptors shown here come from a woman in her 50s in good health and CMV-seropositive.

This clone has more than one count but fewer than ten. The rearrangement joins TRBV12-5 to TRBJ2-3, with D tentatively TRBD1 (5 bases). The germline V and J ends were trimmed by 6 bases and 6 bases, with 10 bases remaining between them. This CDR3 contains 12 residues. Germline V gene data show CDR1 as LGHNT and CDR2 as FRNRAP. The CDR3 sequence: CASGWGRDTQYF. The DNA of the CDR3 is TGTGCTAGTGGATGGGGCCGGGATACGCAGTATTTT.

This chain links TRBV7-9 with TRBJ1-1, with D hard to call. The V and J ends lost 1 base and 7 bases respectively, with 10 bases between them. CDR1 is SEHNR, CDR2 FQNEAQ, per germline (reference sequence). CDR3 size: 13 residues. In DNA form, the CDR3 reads TGTGCCAGCAGCTTAGACCAACGCGGTGAAGCTTTCTTT. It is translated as CASSLDQRGEAFF. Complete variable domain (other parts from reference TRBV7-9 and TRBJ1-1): DTGVSQNPRHKITKRGQNVTFRCDPISEHNRLYWYRQTLGQGPEFLTYFQNEAQLEKSRLLSDRFSAERPKGSFSTLEIQRTEQGDSAMYLCASSLDQRGEAFFGQGTRLTVV.

This CDR3 is CSARVLNEQFF. Here the CDR3 DNA reads TGCAGTGCTAGAGTCCTCAATGAGCAGTTCTTC. The chain links TRBV20-1 to TRBJ2-1, with D hard to call. V gave up 1 base and J gave up 6 bases, with 4 bases separating them. The CDR3 contains 11 residues. The germline V gene has CDR1 DFQATT and CDR2 SNEGSKA (reference sequence).

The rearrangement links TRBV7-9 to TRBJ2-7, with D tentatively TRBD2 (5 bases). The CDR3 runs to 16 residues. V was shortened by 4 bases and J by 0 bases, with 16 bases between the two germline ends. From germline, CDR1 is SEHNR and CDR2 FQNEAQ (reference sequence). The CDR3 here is CASSSTAGRSSYEQYF. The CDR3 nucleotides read TGTGCCAGCAGCTCTACCGCGGGCAGGAGCTCCTACGAGCAGTACTTC. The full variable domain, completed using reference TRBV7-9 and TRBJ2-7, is DTGVSQNPRHKITKRGQNVTFRCDPISEHNRLYWYRQTLGQGPEFLTYFQNEAQLEKSRLLSDRFSAERPKGSFSTLEIQRTEQGDSAMYLCASSSTAGRSSYEQYFGPGTRLTVT.

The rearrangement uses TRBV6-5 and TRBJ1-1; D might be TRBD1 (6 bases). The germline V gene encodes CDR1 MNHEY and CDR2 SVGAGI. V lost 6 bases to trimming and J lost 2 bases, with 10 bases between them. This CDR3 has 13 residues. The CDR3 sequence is CASSVDSNTEAFF. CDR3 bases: TGTGCCAGCAGCGTGGACAGTAACACTGAAGCTTTCTTT.

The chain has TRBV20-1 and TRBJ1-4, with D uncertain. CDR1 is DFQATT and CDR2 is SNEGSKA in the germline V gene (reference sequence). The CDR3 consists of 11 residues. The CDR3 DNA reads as TGCAGCGCGAGCCGAGGCGGAAAACTGTTTTTT. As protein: CSASRGGKLFF.

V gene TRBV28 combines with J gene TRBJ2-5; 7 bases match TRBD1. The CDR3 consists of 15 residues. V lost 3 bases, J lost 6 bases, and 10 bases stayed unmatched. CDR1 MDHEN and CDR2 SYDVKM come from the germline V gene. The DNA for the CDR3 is TGTGCCAGCAGTTTTAGTCAGGGGGTAGGAAAGACCCAGTACTTC. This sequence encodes CASSFSQGVGKTQYF.

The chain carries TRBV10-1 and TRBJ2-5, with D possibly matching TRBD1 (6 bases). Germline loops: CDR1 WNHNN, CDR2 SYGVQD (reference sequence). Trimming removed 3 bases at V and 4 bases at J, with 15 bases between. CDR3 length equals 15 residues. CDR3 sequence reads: CASSDTGRGGETQYF. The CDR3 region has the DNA TGCGCCAGCAGTGATACCGGCAGGGGCGGAGAGACCCAGTACTTC.

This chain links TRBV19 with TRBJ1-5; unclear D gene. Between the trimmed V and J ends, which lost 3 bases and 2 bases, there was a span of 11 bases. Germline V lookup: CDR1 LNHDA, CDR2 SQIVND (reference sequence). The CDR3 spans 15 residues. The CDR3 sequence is CASSMSGIGNQPQHF. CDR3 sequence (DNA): TGTGCCAGTAGTATGTCGGGTATTGGCAATCAGCCCCAGCATTTT.

This CDR3 reads CASSPGASGMYQETQYF. CDR3 coding DNA: TGTGCCAGCTCACCAGGGGCTAGCGGGATGTACCAAGAGACCCAGTACTTC. The rearrangement uses TRBV18 and TRBJ2-5, with 9 bases that match TRBD2. Unmatched junction bases numbered 7, after V lost 2 bases and J lost 0 bases. Germline assignment: CDR1 KGHSH and CDR2 LQKENI. The CDR3 length is 17 residues.

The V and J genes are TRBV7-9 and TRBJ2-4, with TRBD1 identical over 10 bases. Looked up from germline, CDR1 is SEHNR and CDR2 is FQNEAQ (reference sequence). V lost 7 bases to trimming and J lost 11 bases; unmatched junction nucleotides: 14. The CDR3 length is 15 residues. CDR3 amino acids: CASMTGGQGFSVQYF. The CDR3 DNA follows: TGTGCCAGCATGACGGGGGGACAGGGGTTTTCGGTTCAGTACTTC.

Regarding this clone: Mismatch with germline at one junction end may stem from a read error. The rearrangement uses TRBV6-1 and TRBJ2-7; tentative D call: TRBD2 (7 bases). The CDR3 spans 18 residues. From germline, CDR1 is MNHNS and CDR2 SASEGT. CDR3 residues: CVSSEDPLVGGGSYEQYF. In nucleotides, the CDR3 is TGTGTCAGCAGTGAGGACCCTCTAGTGGGAGGGGGGTCCTACGAGCAGTACTTC.

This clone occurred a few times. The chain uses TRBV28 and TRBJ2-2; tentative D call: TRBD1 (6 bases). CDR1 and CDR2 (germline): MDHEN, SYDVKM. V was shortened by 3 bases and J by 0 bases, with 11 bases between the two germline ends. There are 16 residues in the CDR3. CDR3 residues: CASSFEGVSNTGELFF. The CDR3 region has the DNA TGTGCCAGCAGTTTTGAGGGGGTCTCGAACACCGGGGAGCTGTTTTTT. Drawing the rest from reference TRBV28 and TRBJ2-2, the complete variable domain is DVKVTQSSRYLVKRTGEKVFLECVQDMDHENMFWYRQDPGLGLRLIYFSYDVKMKEKGDIPEGYSVSREKKERFSLILESASTNQTSMYLCASSFEGVSNTGELFFGEGSRLTVL.

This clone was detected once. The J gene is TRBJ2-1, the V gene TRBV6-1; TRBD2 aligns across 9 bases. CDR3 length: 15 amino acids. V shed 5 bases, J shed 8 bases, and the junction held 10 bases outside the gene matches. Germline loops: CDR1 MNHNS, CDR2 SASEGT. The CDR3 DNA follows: TGTGCCAGCAGTATGATGTTCGTAGCGGGAGATGAGCAGTTCTTC. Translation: CASSMMFVAGDEQFF.

CDR3 in amino acids: CATSRGGQGANNSPLHF. In DNA, the CDR3 is TGTGCCACCAGCAGGGGTGGGCAGGGGGCTAATAATTCACCCCTCCACTTT. V usage is TRBV15 and J usage is TRBJ1-6; 8 bases align to TRBD1. CDR3 length: 17 residues. With 3 bases clipped from V and 5 bases from J, the junction kept 9 bases outside the gene matches. Germline V gives CDR1 LNHNV, CDR2 YYDKDF (reference sequence). Together with reference TRBV15 and TRBJ1-6, the CDR3 gives the full variable domain: DAMVIQNPRYQVTQFGKPVTLSCSQTLNHNVMYWYQQKSSQAPKLLFHYYDKDFNNEADTPDNFQSRRPNTSFCFLDIRSPGLGDTAMYLCATSRGGQGANNSPLHFGNGTRLTVT.

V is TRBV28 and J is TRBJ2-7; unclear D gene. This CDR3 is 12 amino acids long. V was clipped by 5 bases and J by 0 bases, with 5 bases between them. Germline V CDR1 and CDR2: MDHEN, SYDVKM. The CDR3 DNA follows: TGTGCCAGCAGTCCCAACTCCTACGAGCAGTACTTC. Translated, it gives CASSPNSYEQYF. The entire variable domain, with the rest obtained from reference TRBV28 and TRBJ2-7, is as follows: DVKVTQSSRYLVKRTGEKVFLECVQDMDHENMFWYRQDPGLGLRLIYFSYDVKMKEKGDIPEGYSVSREKKERFSLILESASTNQTSMYLCASSPNSYEQYFGPGTRLTVT.

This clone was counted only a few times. The CDR3 loop is CSVYRAMNTEAFF. CDR3 sequence (DNA): TGCAGCGTTTACAGGGCAATGAACACTGAAGCTTTCTTT. The V gene is TRBV29-1, the J gene TRBJ1-1; weak D call: TRBD1 (6 bases). Trimming cost V 5 bases and J 0 bases, with 10 bases left between them. Germline assignment: CDR1 SQVTM and CDR2 ANQGSEA. The length of the CDR3 is 13 residues.

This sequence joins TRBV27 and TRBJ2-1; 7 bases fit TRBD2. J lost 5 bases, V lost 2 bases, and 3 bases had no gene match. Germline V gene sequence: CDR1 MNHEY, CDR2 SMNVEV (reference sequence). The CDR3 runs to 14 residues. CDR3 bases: TGTGCCAGCAGTTTACACCGGGAGGACAATGAGCAGTTCTTC. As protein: CASSLHREDNEQFF.

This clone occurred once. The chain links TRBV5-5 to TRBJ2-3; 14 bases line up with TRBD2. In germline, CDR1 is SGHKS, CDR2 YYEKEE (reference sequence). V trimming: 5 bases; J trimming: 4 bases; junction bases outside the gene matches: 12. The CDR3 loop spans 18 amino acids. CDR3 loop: CASSKTGTSGSSPDTQYF. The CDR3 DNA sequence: TGTGCCAGCAGTAAAACCGGGACTAGCGGGAGTTCTCCAGATACGCAGTATTTT.

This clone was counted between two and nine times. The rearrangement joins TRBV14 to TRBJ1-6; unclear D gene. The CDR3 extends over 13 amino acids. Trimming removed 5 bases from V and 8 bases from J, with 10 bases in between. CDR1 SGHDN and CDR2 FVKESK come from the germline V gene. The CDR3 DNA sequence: TGTGCCAGCAGCGCAAGAGAGCATTCACCCCTCCACTTT. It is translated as CASSAREHSPLHF.

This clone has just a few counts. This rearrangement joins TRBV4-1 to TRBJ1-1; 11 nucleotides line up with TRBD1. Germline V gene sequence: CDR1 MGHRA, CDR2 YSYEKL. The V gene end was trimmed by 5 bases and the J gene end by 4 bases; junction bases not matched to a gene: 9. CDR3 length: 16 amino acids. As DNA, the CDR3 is TGCGCCAGCAGCTCAGGGACAGGGGGATTGGGCACTGAAGCTTTCTTT. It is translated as CASSSGTGGLGTEAFF.